These T cell receptor beta chains were read from a single sample in a study of T cell repertoires in cytomegalovirus infection. Using its own MiXCR run on the reads, TCRdb lists one record per CDR3 protein. Of some 200,000 distinct CDR3 sequences listed, approximately 40% are singletons. Their cognate antigens are unknown. The source material was CD8+ T cells from cultured PBMCs, sampled from culture after CMV antigen stimulation. The receptors shown here come from a human donor in good health (CMV status not recorded). Some clones in this sample may be carry-over from other donors' samples. Each CDR3 is given with its conserved first and last residue. The D gene is left open where the match is weak. Some rows mark clone size as missing; the rest say once, few, many or name a class of expanded clone.

TRBV7-3	15	NA	NA	TRBJ2-3	CASSLHPQGRDTQYF	TGTGCCAGCAGCTTGCACCCTCAGGGCAGAGATACGCAGTATTTT
TRBV12-3/TRBV12-4	15	NA	NA	TRBJ1-1	CASSYFGGGNTEAFF	TGTGCCAGCAGTTACTTCGGGGGAGGGAACACTGAAGCTTTCTTT
TRBV7-6	17	NA	TRBD2	TRBJ2-6	CASSPPGGPSGANVLTF	TGTGCCAGCAGCCCTCCGGGAGGGCCCAGTGGGGCCAACGTCCTGACTTTC
TRBV25-1	14	NA	TRBD1	TRBJ2-7	CASSDGQGGYEQYF	TGTGCCAGCAGTGATGGACAGGGGGGGTACGAGCAGTACTTC
TRBV28	15	NA	NA	TRBJ2-1	CASRSAGGSYNEQFF	TGTGCCAGCAGATCTGCAGGGGGGTCCTACAATGAGCAGTTCTTC
TRBV11-2	15	NA	TRBD1	TRBJ1-4	CASSLGGQTNEKLFF	TGTGCCAGCAGCTTAGGGGGACAGACAAATGAAAAACTGTTTTTT
TRBV12-3/TRBV12-4	17	NA	NA	TRBJ1-1	CASSPLGTGRGSTEAFF	TGTGCCAGCAGTCCCCTGGGGACCGGCCGGGGAAGCACTGAAGCTTTCTTT
TRBV7-3	13	few	NA	TRBJ2-7	CASSPELQDEQYF	TGTGCCAGCAGTCCTGAGCTGCAAGACGAGCAGTACTTC
TRBV5-4	16	NA	TRBD2	TRBJ2-3	CASSLRRERVTDTQYF	TGTGCCAGCAGCTTACGGCGGGAGAGGGTCACAGATACGCAGTATTTT
TRBV7-6	19	few	NA	TRBJ2-1	CASSPPFSGRGGGYNEQFF	TGTGCCAGCAGCCCACCTTTTAGCGGGCGAGGAGGGGGATACAATGAGCAGTTCTTC
TRBV6-2/TRBV6-3	12	NA	NA	TRBJ1-5	CASNRPNQPQHF	TGTGCCAGCAATCGCCCCAATCAGCCCCAGCATTTT
TRBV28	16	NA	TRBD2	TRBJ2-1	CASSGEGTSRLREQFF	TGTGCCAGCAGTGGGGAAGGGACTAGCAGGTTGCGTGAGCAGTTCTTC
TRBV7-9	14	NA	TRBD2	TRBJ2-7	CASSSWTSVYEQYF	TGTGCCAGCAGCTCATGGACTAGCGTCTACGAGCAGTACTTC
TRBV5-6	13	NA	NA	TRBJ2-1	CASESGGYNEQFF	TGTGCCAGCGAATCAGGCGGATACAATGAGCAGTTCTTC
TRBV7-8	14	NA	NA	TRBJ2-7	CASSLARTNYEQYF	TGTGCCAGCAGCTTAGCGAGGACGAACTACGAGCAGTACTTC
TRBV11-2	13	NA	NA	TRBJ1-1	CASSFGTNTEAFF	TGTGCCAGCAGCTTCGGGACGAACACTGAAGCTTTCTTT
TRBV7-9	16	few	TRBD1	TRBJ2-2	CASSPGLQGAGGELFF	TGTGCCAGCAGCCCGGGGTTGCAGGGGGCAGGCGGGGAGCTGTTTTTT
TRBV7-6	14	many	NA	TRBJ2-2	CASSTPRNTGELFF	TGTGCCAGCAGCACCCCCCGAAACACCGGGGAGCTGTTTTTT
TRBV12-3/TRBV12-4	14	NA	NA	TRBJ1-1	CASRAGSQGTEAFF	TGTGCCAGCAGGGCCGGGTCGCAAGGAACTGAAGCTTTCTTT
TRBV24-1	19	NA	TRBD1	TRBJ1-1	CATSDPVGTGGALCTEAFF	TGTGCCACCAGTGATCCGGTCGGGACAGGGGGAGCGCTTTGCACTGAAGCTTTCTTT
TRBV11-2	15	NA	NA	TRBJ1-2	CASSQPAFPIYGYTF	TGTGCCAGCAGCCAACCGGCCTTCCCCATTTACGGCTACACCTTC
TRBV28	12	NA	NA	TRBJ2-4	CASSYRAHIQYF	TGTGCCAGCAGCTACAGGGCACACATTCAGTACTTC
TRBV6-1	14	NA	NA	TRBJ1-1	CASSEIGRVPEAFF	TGTGCCAGCAGTGAAATCGGCAGGGTGCCTGAAGCTTTCTTT
TRBV29-1	13	NA	NA	TRBJ2-7	CSVSRDGSYEQYF	TGCAGCGTTTCCCGGGACGGCTCCTACGAGCAGTACTTC
TRBV7-3	17	NA	NA	TRBJ2-3	CASSLTHPLRSTDTQYF	TGTGCCAGCAGCTTAACCCACCCCCTGAGAAGCACAGATACGCAGTATTTT
TRBV11-1	14	NA	NA	TRBJ1-6	CASSLEGWNSPLHF	TGTGCCAGCAGCTTAGAGGGCTGGAATTCACCCCTCCACTTT
TRBV7-9	14	NA	TRBD1	TRBJ1-1	CASSADRDNTEAFF	TGTGCCAGCAGCGCGGACAGGGATAACACTGAAGCTTTCTTT
TRBV27	15	few	NA	TRBJ2-3	CASSLSDTSTDTQYF	TGTGCCAGCAGTTTATCCGATACTAGCACAGATACGCAGTATTTT
TRBV4-2	13	once	TRBD1	TRBJ1-4	CASSQDRQGKLFF	TGTGCCAGCAGCCAAGATCGACAGGGAAAACTGTTTTTT
TRBV4-1	14	many	NA	TRBJ1-1	CASSQAPGNTEAFF	TGCGCCAGCAGCCAAGCACCGGGGAACACTGAAGCTTTCTTT
TRBV7-2	13	many	TRBD2	TRBJ2-3	CASSRDYGDTQYF	TGTGCCAGCAGCCGGGACTACGGAGATACGCAGTATTTT
TRBV7-6	15	few	TRBD1	TRBJ1-2	CASSSRTGIRDGYTF	TGTGCCAGCAGCTCCCGGACAGGGATACGGGATGGCTACACCTTC
TRBV7-6	15	few	NA	TRBJ2-1	CASSPIRGGSNEQFF	TGTGCCAGCAGCCCAATAAGGGGGGGTAGCAATGAGCAGTTCTTC
TRBV7-3	16	many	NA	TRBJ2-3	CASSGKDRGRGDTQYF	TGTGCCAGCAGCGGGAAAGATAGGGGTCGTGGAGATACGCAGTATTTT
TRBV7-6	14	many	TRBD1	TRBJ2-7	CASSITTGIFEQYF	TGTGCCAGCAGCATTACGACAGGGATTTTCGAGCAGTACTTC
TRBV13	13	NA	NA	TRBJ2-1	CASSYVSYNEQFF	TGTGCCAGCAGCTATGTTTCCTACAATGAGCAGTTCTTC
TRBV5-4	14	NA	TRBD2	TRBJ2-3	CASSKALAGDTQYF	TGTGCCAGCAGCAAGGCTCTAGCGGGAGATACGCAGTATTTT
TRBV29-1	15	NA	NA	TRBJ2-7	CSVERPSGSAYEQYF	TGCAGCGTTGAAAGGCCCAGTGGATCGGCCTACGAGCAGTACTTC
TRBV28	15	NA	NA	TRBJ2-1	CASSLGPPSYNEQFF	TGTGCCAGCAGTTTGGGACCCCCCTCCTACAATGAGCAGTTCTTC
TRBV14	13	NA	NA	TRBJ2-6	CASSPAGANVLTF	TGTGCCAGCAGCCCTGCCGGGGCCAACGTCCTGACTTTC
TRBV19	13	NA	TRBD2	TRBJ2-7	CASSIGLGYEQYF	TGTGCCAGTAGTATTGGACTAGGCTACGAGCAGTACTTC
TRBV7-6	15	NA	NA	TRBJ2-7	CASSLEAASVYEQYF	TGTGCCAGCAGCTTAGAGGCCGCTTCGGTTTACGAGCAGTACTTC
TRBV27	15	NA	NA	TRBJ1-3	CASSQDGSSGNTIYF	TGTGCCAGCAGTCAAGACGGGTCCTCTGGAAACACCATATATTTT